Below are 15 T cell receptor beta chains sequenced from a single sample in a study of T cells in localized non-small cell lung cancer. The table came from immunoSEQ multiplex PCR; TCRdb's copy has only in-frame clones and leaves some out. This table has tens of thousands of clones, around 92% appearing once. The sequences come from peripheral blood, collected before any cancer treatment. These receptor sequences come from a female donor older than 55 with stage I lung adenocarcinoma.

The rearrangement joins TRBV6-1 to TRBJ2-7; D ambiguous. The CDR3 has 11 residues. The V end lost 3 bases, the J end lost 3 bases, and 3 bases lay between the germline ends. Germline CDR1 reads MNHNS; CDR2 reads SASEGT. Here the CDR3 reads CASSDGYEQYF. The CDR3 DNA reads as TGTGCCAGCAGTGACGGCTACGAGCAGTACTTC.

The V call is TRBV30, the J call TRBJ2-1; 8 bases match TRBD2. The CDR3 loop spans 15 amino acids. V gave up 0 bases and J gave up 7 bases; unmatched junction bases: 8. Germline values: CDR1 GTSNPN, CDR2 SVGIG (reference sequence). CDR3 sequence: CAWSVRGGRGNEQFF. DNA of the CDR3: TGTGCCTGGAGTGTACGGGGGGGCCGGGGGAATGAGCAGTTCTTC. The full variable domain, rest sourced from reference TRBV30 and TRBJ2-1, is SQTIHQWPATLVQPVGSPLSLECTVEGTSNPNLYWYRQAAGRGLQLLFYSVGIGQISSEVPQNLSASRPQDRQFILSSKKLLLSDSGFYLCAWSVRGGRGNEQFFGPGTRLTVL.

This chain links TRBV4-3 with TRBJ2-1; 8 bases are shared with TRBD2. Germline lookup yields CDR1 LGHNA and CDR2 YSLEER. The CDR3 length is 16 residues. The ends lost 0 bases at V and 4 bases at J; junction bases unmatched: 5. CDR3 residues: CASSQEASGGYNEQFF. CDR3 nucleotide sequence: TGCGCCAGCAGCCAAGAAGCGTCGGGGGGGTACAATGAGCAGTTCTTC.

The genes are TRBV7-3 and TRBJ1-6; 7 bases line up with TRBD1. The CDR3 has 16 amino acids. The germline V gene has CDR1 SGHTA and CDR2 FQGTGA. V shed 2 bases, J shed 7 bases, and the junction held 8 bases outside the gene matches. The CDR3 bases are TGTGCCAGCAGCTTAGAGGGGGCGCTTGGAAATTCACCCCTCCACTTT. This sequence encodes CASSLEGALGNSPLHF.

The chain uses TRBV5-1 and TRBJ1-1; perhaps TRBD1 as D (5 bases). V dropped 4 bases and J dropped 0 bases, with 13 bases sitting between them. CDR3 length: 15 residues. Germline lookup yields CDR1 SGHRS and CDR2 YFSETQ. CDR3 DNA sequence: TGCGCCAGCAGCGCGGGAGGAGGGGTGAACACTGAAGCTTTCTTT. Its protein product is CASSAGGGVNTEAFF.

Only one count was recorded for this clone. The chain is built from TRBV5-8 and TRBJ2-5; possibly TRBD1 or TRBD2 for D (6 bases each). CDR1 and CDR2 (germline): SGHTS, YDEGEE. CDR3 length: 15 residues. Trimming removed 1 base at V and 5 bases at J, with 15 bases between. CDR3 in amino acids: CASSLRLGGGETQYF. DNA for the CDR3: TGTGCCAGCAGCTTGAGGCTGGGGGGCGGCGAGACCCAGTACTTC.

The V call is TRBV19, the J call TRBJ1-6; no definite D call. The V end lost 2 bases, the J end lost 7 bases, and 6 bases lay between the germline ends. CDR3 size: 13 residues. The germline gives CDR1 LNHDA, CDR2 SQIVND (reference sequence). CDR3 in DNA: TGTGCCAGTAGTATACAAACAAATTCACCCCTCCACTTT. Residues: CASSIQTNSPLHF.

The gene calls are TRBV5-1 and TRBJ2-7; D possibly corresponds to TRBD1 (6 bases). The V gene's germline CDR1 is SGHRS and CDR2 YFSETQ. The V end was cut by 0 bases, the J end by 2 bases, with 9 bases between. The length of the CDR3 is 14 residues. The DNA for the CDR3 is TGCGCCAGCAGCTTGGTTCAGGGGCCCTACGAGCAGTACTTC. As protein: CASSLVQGPYEQYF.

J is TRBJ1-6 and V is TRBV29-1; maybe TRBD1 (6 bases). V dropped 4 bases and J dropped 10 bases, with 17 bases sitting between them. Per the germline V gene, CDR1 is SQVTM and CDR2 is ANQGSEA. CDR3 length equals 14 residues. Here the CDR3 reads CSVALGGKASPLHF. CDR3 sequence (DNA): TGCAGCGTTGCCCTAGGGGGGAAAGCCTCACCCCTCCACTTT.

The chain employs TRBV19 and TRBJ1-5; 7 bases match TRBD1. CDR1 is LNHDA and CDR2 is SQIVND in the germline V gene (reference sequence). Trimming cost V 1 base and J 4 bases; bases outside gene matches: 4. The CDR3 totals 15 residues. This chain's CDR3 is CASSIVKGQNQPQHF. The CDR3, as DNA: TGTGCCAGTAGTATAGTTAAGGGACAGAATCAGCCCCAGCATTTT.

The CDR3 loop is CASSAVAQETQYF. CDR3 coding DNA: TGCGCCAGCAGCGCAGTAGCCCAAGAGACCCAGTACTTC. This chain links TRBV5-1 with TRBJ2-5; D gene ambiguous. Trimming removed 4 bases at V and 1 base at J, with 8 bases between. The CDR3 is 13 amino acids. Germline loops: CDR1 SGHRS, CDR2 YFSETQ.

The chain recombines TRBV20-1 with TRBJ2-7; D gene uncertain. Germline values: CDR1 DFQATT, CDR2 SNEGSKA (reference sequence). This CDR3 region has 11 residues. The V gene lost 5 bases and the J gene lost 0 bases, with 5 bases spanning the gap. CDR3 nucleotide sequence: TGCAGTGCTTCTGACTCCTACGAGCAGTACTTC. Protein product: CSASDSYEQYF.

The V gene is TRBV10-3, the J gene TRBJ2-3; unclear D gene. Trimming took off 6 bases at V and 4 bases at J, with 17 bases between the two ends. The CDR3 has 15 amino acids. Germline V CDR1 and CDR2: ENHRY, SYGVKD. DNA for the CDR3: TGTGCCATCAGGAGTGACGGATCAGGTGCAGATACGCAGTATTTT. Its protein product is CAIRSDGSGADTQYF.

This chain's CDR3 is CAISEPGGEQYF. The CDR3 coding sequence is TGTGCCATCAGTGAGCCAGGGGGGGAGCAGTACTTC. The rearrangement links TRBV10-3 to TRBJ2-7; D is perhaps TRBD1 (7 bases). Trimming stripped 2 bases from V and 7 bases from J, with 9 bases between. There are 12 residues in the CDR3. CDR1 and CDR2 from the germline V gene are ENHRY and SYGVKD.

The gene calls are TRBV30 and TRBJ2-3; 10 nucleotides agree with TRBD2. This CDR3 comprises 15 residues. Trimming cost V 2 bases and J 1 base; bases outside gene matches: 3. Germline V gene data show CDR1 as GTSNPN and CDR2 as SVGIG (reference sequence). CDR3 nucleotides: TGTGCCTGGAGTCCAGGACTAGCGGGCACAGATACGCAGTATTTT. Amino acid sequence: CAWSPGLAGTDTQYF.